Below, one T cell receptor beta chain is given with its context. A few counts support this clone. It has no known antigen specificity. One base away there is no much larger clone; base qualities are not given. This sample includes further DNA sequences coding for the same CDR3. V loses 8 bases of germline sequence and J loses 4 bases, and the interval between the two ends is 21 bases. The CDR3 runs 16 residues from the cysteine to the phenylalanine. Just the 48-base CDR3 DNA is kept, in frame starting at base 1. Based on the germline V gene, the CDR1 and CDR2 sequences are SGHTA and FQGNSA. TCRbeta CDR3 regions were amplified from genomic DNA by means of the immunoSEQ Assay, a bias-controlled multiplex PCR. Regarding the original processing steps: Within the assay, amplification of reference gene primers was used to estimate how many nucleated cells each sample contained. To quantify the absolute abundance of each unique TCRbeta CDR3 rearrangement, sequence reads were collapsed and filtered. Productive Simpson clonality was computed per sample as the square root of Simpson's diversity index over productive rearrangements. The table comes from immuneACCESS by way of TCRdb, which keeps in-frame sequences with V and J called. Part of the clones is missing from these tables; in studies checked, under half for an unresolved V gene and the rest for unknown reasons. V, J and clone size are taken as reported in that table, and D and trimming were inferred from the DNA itself. Recorded for this sample are around 80,000 clones; roughly 80% of them occurred a single time. The top ten clonotypes cover 15% to 18% of the sample.

The sample comes from a study of blood T cell repertoires in COVID-19 (dated by TCRdb to about 2020). Turning to the overall study: The collaborator samples originated in the United States, Italy and Spain and spanned the acute and convalescent phases of COVID-19. The repertoires were made available in a free public database intended to serve as a resource for research on the immune response to SARS-CoV-2. The material from the prospective study consisted of cDNA or gDNA derived from T cells, B-cell-depleted T cells, or PBMCs. Subjects who had been exposed to COVID-19, were actively infected with it, or had recovered from it provided the deeply sampled blood TCRbeta repertoires that made up the dataset. Samples came from the ongoing ImmuneRACE study (first 160 participants) plus 1,254 subjects from 6 global collaborators. HLA class I and class II types, where available, came from metadata supplied by the sample provider rather than from assay-based typing. A de-identified subject ID, COVID-19 status, age in years and sex were almost always included in the sample metadata.

Each collaborating institution followed its own protocols to collect whole blood in K2EDTA tubes. For TCRbeta analysis, collaborators shipped samples in one of three forms: frozen whole blood, isolated PBMCs, or DNA extracted from either of those sample types. Study-wide findings and limitations: The amount of clinical and demographic metadata varied by source and participant and was provided uncurated.

The receptor was isolated from an elderly woman with acute or convalescent COVID-19. The chain links TRBV7-2 with TRBJ2-1; TRBD2 is possibly the D segment (7 matching bases). The sequenced sample was peripheral blood. The sequence in DNA is TGTGCCAGCTGGATAGGGGGGGGGCCGGGGTACAATGAGCAGTTCTTC. This is translated as CASWIGGGPGYNEQFF.